Following are 27 T cell receptor beta chains from one sample sequenced in a study of blood T cell repertoires in COVID-19. The table came from immunoSEQ multiplex PCR; TCRdb's copy has only in-frame clones and leaves some out. The sample includes hundreds of thousands of clones, 90% to 95% seen only once; the top ten take roughly 3.3%. Sample: peripheral blood. These receptors came from a woman aged 18-30 years who had recovered from COVID-19.

This sequence joins TRBV5-4 and TRBJ2-2; D gene uncertain. The CDR3 contains 14 residues. Germline loops: CDR1 SGHNT, CDR2 YYREEE (reference sequence). Trimming shortened V by 5 bases and J by 4 bases, and 12 bases separated the two germline ends. The CDR3 region is CASRVDLTTGELFF. CDR3 DNA: TGTGCCAGCAGGGTCGACTTAACCACCGGGGAGCTGTTTTTT.

The rearrangement uses TRBV6-6 and TRBJ2-7; 8 nucleotides line up with TRBD2. Trimming at V came to 6 bases and at J to 0 bases, leaving 4 bases not matched to a gene. The length of the CDR3 is 14 residues. Germline assignment: CDR1 MNHNY and CDR2 SVGAGI (reference sequence). The CDR3: CASSERENSYEQYV. The DNA for the CDR3 is TGTGCCAGCAGCGAGCGGGAGAACTCCTACGAGCAGTACGTC.

The rearrangement uses TRBV5-1 and TRBJ2-2; maybe TRBD1 (5 bases). There are 13 residues in the CDR3. Per germline, CDR1 SGHRS and CDR2 YFSETQ. V was cut by 2 bases and J by 6 bases, with 8 bases left in between. The CDR3 reads CASSFRQSGELFF. CDR3 DNA sequence: TGCGCCAGCAGCTTTCGACAGTCCGGGGAGCTGTTTTTT.

CDR3 loop: CASSAEQGGSEGYTF. For the CDR3, the DNA is TGTGCCAGCAGCGCCGAACAGGGAGGGTCGGAAGGCTACACCTTC. The genes are TRBV9 and TRBJ1-2, with a possible D match to TRBD1 (6 bases). This CDR3 has 15 residues. Trimming cost V 3 bases and J 8 bases, with 20 bases left between them. Germline CDR1 and CDR2: SGDLS and YYNGEE.

The chain employs TRBV6-5 and TRBJ1-1, with a tentative D call TRBD1 (5 bases). The germline V gene has CDR1 MNHEY and CDR2 SVGAGI. Deletions cut 7 bases from V and 10 bases from J, with 13 bases between. The CDR3 is made up of 11 amino acids. In DNA, the CDR3 is TGTGCCAGCACCATGGGGGAGGTAGCTTTCTTT. This translates into CASTMGEVAFF.

The V call is TRBV19, the J call TRBJ1-4; 7 bases fit TRBD1. CDR1 LNHDA and CDR2 SQIVND come from the germline V gene (reference sequence). The CDR3 runs 15 residues. With V trimmed by 0 bases and J by 4 bases, 2 bases remained unmatched. In nucleotides, the CDR3 is TGTGCCAGTAGTATAGAACAGGGGCTTAATGAAAAACTGTTTTTT. Translated, it gives CASSIEQGLNEKLFF. The full variable domain, its missing parts supplied by reference TRBV19 and TRBJ1-4, is DGGITQSPKYLFRKEGQNVTLSCEQNLNHDAMYWYRQDPGQGLRLIYYSQIVNDFQKGDIAEGYSVSREKKESFPLTVTSAQKNPTAFYLCASSIEQGLNEKLFFGSGTQLSVL.

This chain links TRBV6-2 or TRBV6-3 with TRBJ2-7, with 11 nucleotides matching TRBD1. CDR1 and CDR2 from the germline V gene are MNHEY and SVGEGT. The CDR3 has 15 residues. V shed 3 bases, J shed 0 bases, and the junction held 1 base outside the gene matches. The CDR3 nucleotides read TGTGCCAGCAGTTATGGGACAGGGGGCTCCTACGAGCAGTACGTC. Translation gives CASSYGTGGSYEQYV.

The chain combines TRBV4-1 with TRBJ1-2; D is possibly TRBD1 (6 bases). The CDR3 spans 15 residues. Trimming pared 6 bases from V and 2 bases from J, leaving 16 bases between. CDR1 is MGHRA, CDR2 YSYEKL, per germline. The CDR3 nucleotides are TGCGCCAGCAGACATACAGGGTCGGCCAACTATGGCTACACCTTC. Amino acid sequence: CASRHTGSANYGYTF.

The V call is TRBV7-9, the J call TRBJ2-1; possibly TRBD2 for D (6 bases). Germline lookup yields CDR1 SEHNR and CDR2 FQNEAQ (reference sequence). V lost 2 bases to trimming and J lost 4 bases, with 24 bases between them. The CDR3 is 19 residues long. The CDR3 DNA sequence: TGTGCCAGCAGCTTAACATTGGCGGTGGCGGGACGTTTGTACAATGAGCAGTTCTTC. It codes for CASSLTLAVAGRLYNEQFF.

This chain uses TRBV5-1 with TRBJ1-1; 7 nucleotides line up with TRBD1. V was clipped by 0 bases and J by 5 bases; unmatched bases: 4. Germline V gene sequence: CDR1 SGHRS, CDR2 YFSETQ. CDR3 length equals 14 residues. Here the CDR3 reads CASSLARGLTEAFF. In DNA form, the CDR3 reads TGCGCCAGCAGCTTGGCCAGGGGGTTAACTGAAGCTTTCTTT.

The chain employs TRBV6-5 and TRBJ2-2; the match to TRBD1 covers 7 bases. The CDR3 has 15 residues. V shed 1 base and J 3 bases; nucleotides not matched to a gene: 2. CDR1 and CDR2 from the germline V gene are MNHEY and SVGAGI. The CDR3 nucleotides read TGTGCCAGCAGTTACTATCAGGGGGACACCGGGGAGCTGTTTTTT. Its protein product is CASSYYQGDTGELFF.

V is TRBV3-1 (or the pseudogene TRBV3-2) and J is TRBJ2-7, with 11 bases that match TRBD2. CDR1 LGHDT and CDR2 YNNKEL come from the germline V gene (reference sequence). The CDR3 runs to 15 residues. The ends lost 1 base at V and 4 bases at J; junction bases unmatched: 3. This chain's CDR3 is CASSQGTSGFYEQYV. CDR3 in DNA: TGTGCCAGCAGCCAAGGGACTAGCGGGTTTTACGAGCAGTACGTC.

The J gene is TRBJ2-1, the V gene TRBV11-2, with 9 bases matching TRBD2. This CDR3 comprises 15 residues. Germline trimming cut 6 bases from V and 6 bases from J; bases unmatched to any gene: 9. Germline CDR1 is SGHAT and CDR2 is FQNNGV. CDR3 coding DNA: TGTGCCAGCAGGACCCAAGGACTAGCGTCCAATGAGCAGTTCTTC. This encodes CASRTQGLASNEQFF.

The chain combines TRBV7-9 with TRBJ2-7; 13 bases agree with TRBD2. CDR1 SEHNR and CDR2 FQNEAQ come from the germline V gene (reference sequence). The CDR3 runs 17 residues. The J segment lost 4 bases and the V segment lost 4 bases, leaving 10 bases of the junction unmatched. Written as DNA, the CDR3 is TGTGCCAGCAGCTGCACTAGCGGGAGGGCCTTTGGGTACGAGCAGTACGTC. Translating it yields CASSCTSGRAFGYEQYV.

The chain recombines TRBV19 with TRBJ2-1; possibly TRBD2 for D (5 bases). Trimming removed 3 bases at V and 7 bases at J, with 10 bases between. Germline CDR1 is LNHDA and CDR2 is SQIVND (reference sequence). The CDR3 loop spans 13 amino acids. In nucleotides, the CDR3 is TGTGCCAGTAGTATGCCACTAGGGAATGAGCAGTTCTTC. This codes for CASSMPLGNEQFF.

This chain links TRBV6-2 or TRBV6-3 with TRBJ2-2; D possibly corresponds to TRBD1 (6 bases). CDR1 is MNHEY and CDR2 is SVGEGT in the germline V gene. Trimming took 2 bases from V and 7 from J, leaving 17 bases between them. CDR3 length: 16 residues. CDR3 sequence: CASSYRGQTMYGELFF. The CDR3, as DNA: TGTGCCAGCAGTTACCGAGGACAGACCATGTACGGGGAGCTGTTTTTT.

Concerning this clone: At the DNA level, this CDR3 is encoded by other sequences in the same sample as well. The chain is built from TRBV6-2 or TRBV6-3 and TRBJ1-2; 7 positions match TRBD1. V gave up 4 bases and J gave up 8 bases; unmatched junction bases: 4. The CDR3 loop spans 12 amino acids. Per germline, CDR1 MNHEY and CDR2 SVGEGT. DNA for the CDR3: TGTGCCAGCAGTTCATACAGGGGCGGCTACACCTTC. Encoded protein: CASSSYRGGYTF.

V gene TRBV15 combines with J gene TRBJ1-1; unclear D gene. Germline V gives CDR1 LNHNV, CDR2 YYDKDF (reference sequence). V lost 0 bases and J lost 1, with 6 bases in between. The CDR3 sequence is 14 residues long. CDR3 residues: CATSRDSRNTEAFF. In DNA form, the CDR3 reads TGTGCCACCAGCAGAGATTCGAGGAACACTGAAGCTTTCTTT.

CDR3 in DNA: TGTGCCAGCAGCTTAGAACTAGCGGGAATCTATGAGCAGTTCTTC. It translates to CASSLELAGIYEQFF. The chain couples TRBV7-8 to TRBJ2-1; 10 positions agree with TRBD2. CDR3 length: 15 amino acids. V shed 1 base and J 8 bases; nucleotides not matched to a gene: 5. Germline values: CDR1 SGHVS, CDR2 FQNEAQ. The full variable domain, its missing parts supplied by reference TRBV7-8 and TRBJ2-1, is GAGVSQSPRYKVAKRGQDVALRCDPISGHVSLFWYQQALGQGPEFLTYFQNEAQLDKSGLPSDRFFAERPEGSVSTLKIQRTQQEDSAVYLCASSLELAGIYEQFFGPGTRLTVL.

The chain couples TRBV4-1 to TRBJ2-1; 7 nucleotides align to TRBD1. CDR3 length: 17 amino acids. V lost 2 bases and J lost 8; bases outside the gene matches: 15. Germline values: CDR1 MGHRA, CDR2 YSYEKL. CDR3 loop: CASSQKPQGVGLDEQFF. For the CDR3, the DNA is TGCGCCAGCAGCCAAAAGCCCCAGGGGGTAGGCCTGGATGAGCAGTTCTTC.

The chain is built from TRBV27 and TRBJ2-2, with 7 bases lining up with TRBD1. Losses at the gene ends were 3 bases for V and 2 bases for J; bases not matched to a gene: 15. The CDR3 runs to 19 residues. Germline CDR1 is MNHEY and CDR2 is SMNVEV (reference sequence). CDR3 amino acids: CASSFTEAGGNTNTGELFF. The CDR3 nucleotides read TGTGCCAGCAGTTTTACCGAGGCAGGGGGAAACACAAACACCGGGGAGCTGTTTTTT.

The chain has TRBV4-1 and TRBJ2-1, with D perhaps matching TRBD2 (5 bases). V lost 5 bases, J lost 6 bases, and 23 bases lay in between. The CDR3 runs to 17 residues. The V gene's germline CDR1 is MGHRA and CDR2 YSYEKL. Here the CDR3 reads CASSRPLWEKESNEQFF. The DNA for the CDR3 is TGCGCCAGCAGCAGACCACTGTGGGAGAAGGAGTCCAATGAGCAGTTCTTC.

The J gene is TRBJ2-5, the V gene TRBV19; D might be TRBD1 (5 bases). CDR1 is LNHDA, CDR2 SQIVND, per germline (reference sequence). The germline V and J ends were trimmed by 3 bases and 4 bases, with 15 bases remaining between them. The CDR3 covers 15 residues. In DNA form, the CDR3 reads TGTGCCAGTAGTATTATTTCAGGGATTTCAGAGACCCAGTACTTC. Protein: CASSIISGISETQYF.

The chain has TRBV19 and TRBJ1-2, with D unclear. V dropped 3 bases and J dropped 2 bases, with 10 bases sitting between them. CDR3 length: 14 amino acids. Germline V lookup: CDR1 LNHDA, CDR2 SQIVND (reference sequence). The CDR3 loop is CASSIGPLNYGYTF. In nucleotides, the CDR3 is TGTGCCAGTAGTATCGGTCCTCTAAACTATGGCTACACCTTC. The entire variable domain, with the rest obtained from reference TRBV19 and TRBJ1-2, is as follows: DGGITQSPKYLFRKEGQNVTLSCEQNLNHDAMYWYRQDPGQGLRLIYYSQIVNDFQKGDIAEGYSVSREKKESFPLTVTSAQKNPTAFYLCASSIGPLNYGYTFGSGTRLTVV.

This rearrangement joins TRBV5-1 to TRBJ2-5, with TRBD2 identical over 12 bases. The germline V gene has CDR1 SGHRS and CDR2 YFSETQ. The CDR3 totals 15 residues. The junction had 1 base not matched to a gene; V was cut back by 0 bases and J by 4 bases. The CDR3 coding sequence is TGCGCCAGCAGCTTGGGACTAGCGGGAGTAGAGACCCAGTACTTC. It translates to CASSLGLAGVETQYF.

This chain links TRBV28 with TRBJ2-1; 14 bases align to TRBD2. V gave up 2 bases and J gave up 12 bases; unmatched junction bases: 12. The CDR3 has 17 residues. In germline, CDR1 is MDHEN, CDR2 SYDVKM. CDR3 bases: TGTGCCAGCAGTTTACTTAGACTAGCGGGAGGGCCGGGACGGCAGTTCTTC. It yields the protein CASSLLRLAGGPGRQFF.

This chain links TRBV3-1 (or the pseudogene TRBV3-2) with TRBJ2-1; D not resolved. The CDR3 extends over 13 amino acids. The ends were cut back, 0 bases at V and 15 bases at J, with 15 bases in the middle. Germline loops: CDR1 LGHDT, CDR2 YNNKEL (reference sequence). CDR3 amino acids: CASSQDLSIPSFF. CDR3 sequence (DNA): TGTGCCAGCAGCCAAGATCTTAGTATACCGTCGTTCTTC.